The subject of this entry is one T cell receptor (beta chain). The antigen remains unidentified. These data are taken from a study of cytomegalovirus exposure and HLA in healthy donors. Study observations and caveats: Using the classifier, cytomegalovirus status was reportedly diagnosed with high specificity and sensitivity. Only CMV serostatus was available as immune exposure information.

It was with 60 Vbeta and 13 Jbeta primers that the PCR ran. Some clones are missing from TCRdb's copy, which holds only in-frame ones; the method was immunoSEQ multiplex PCR. The sample records 90,000 to 100,000 clones, roughly four fifths being singletons. The CDR3 is 15 residues long. V was trimmed by 4 bases and J by 5 bases, leaving 16 bases between them. CDR1 and CDR2 from the germline V gene are SGDLS and YYNGEE. This TCR was sampled from a female donor in good health and CMV-seronegative. The gene calls are TRBV9 and TRBJ2-1; possible D gene TRBD2, 6 bases. Input material: PBMCs. The CDR3 DNA reads TGTGCCAGCAGCCAGAGGTCTAGCGACGACAATGAGCAGTTCTTC. It translates to CASSQRSSDDNEQFF.